The next 25 T cell receptor beta chains were all read from a single sample in a study of OX40 agonist ivuxolimab in advanced cancers. Sequenced by immunoSEQ multiplex PCR; TCRdb stores in-frame clones only, minus some. The top ten clones hold almost 25% of a sample with tens of thousands of clones, over 80% of them seen once. The material was CD4+ or CD8+ T cells sorted from blood, obtained in a trial of the OX40 agonist ivuxolimab. These receptors were obtained from an adult with an advanced solid tumor such as melanoma, head and neck, liver or kidney cancer.

This chain joins TRBV10-3 and TRBJ2-5; TRBD1 is a possible D gene (5 bases). This CDR3 has 14 amino acids. CDR1 and CDR2 from the germline V gene are ENHRY and SYGVKD. Trimming took 3 bases from V and 3 from J, leaving 11 bases between them. For the CDR3, the DNA is TGTGCCATCAGTGACAGGGCCCTAGAAGAGACCCAGTACTTC. It encodes CAISDRALEETQYF.

The chain links TRBV30 to TRBJ2-2, with 10 bases fitting TRBD1. V trimming: 5 bases; J trimming: 5 bases; junction bases outside the gene matches: 2. Per germline, CDR1 GTSNPN and CDR2 SVGIG (reference sequence). This CDR3 comprises 13 residues. CDR3 residues: CAWGTGDTGELFF. In DNA form, the CDR3 reads TGTGCCTGGGGGACAGGGGATACCGGGGAGCTGTTTTTT.

V gene TRBV6-5 combines with J gene TRBJ1-6; no definite D call. V was cut by 2 bases and J by 4 bases, with 12 bases left in between. Germline assignment: CDR1 MNHEY and CDR2 SVGAGI. The CDR3 covers 16 residues. The CDR3 region is CASSYRSRQYNSPLHF. CDR3 in DNA: TGTGCCAGCAGTTACCGGTCACGTCAGTATAATTCACCCCTCCACTTT.

The V and J genes are TRBV6-6 and TRBJ2-7; the D is unclear. The CDR3 loop spans 11 amino acids. V lost 6 bases, J lost 3 bases, and 6 bases lay in between. Germline V CDR1 and CDR2: MNHNY, SVGAGI (reference sequence). The CDR3 loop is CASSPLYEQYF. CDR3 in DNA: TGTGCCAGCAGCCCCCTCTACGAGCAGTACTTC.

This clone appeared a few times. V usage is TRBV5-6 and J usage is TRBJ2-3; 7 bases agree with TRBD2. The CDR3 is 15 residues long. Germline CDR1 reads SGHDT; CDR2 reads YYEEEE. Trimming cost V 3 bases and J 5 bases; bases outside gene matches: 9. The DNA of the CDR3 is TGTGCCAGCAGCTATCCAGCGGGGCTGGTAGATACGCAGTATTTT. Translation gives CASSYPAGLVDTQYF.

The V call is TRBV9, the J call TRBJ2-3; D is unresolved. This CDR3 has 15 amino acids. With 3 bases removed from V and 1 base from J, the gap between germline ends came to 12 bases. Germline loops: CDR1 SGDLS, CDR2 YYNGEE. CDR3 sequence: CASSDDGSRTDTQYF. The CDR3 region has the DNA TGTGCCAGCAGCGACGACGGCAGTCGCACAGATACGCAGTATTTT.

The chain recombines TRBV9 with TRBJ1-2, with TRBD1 as a possible D gene (5 bases). V dropped 6 bases and J dropped 8 bases, with 26 bases sitting between them. Germline V gene lookup returns CDR1 SGDLS and CDR2 YYNGEE. The CDR3 is 16 residues long. The CDR3 is CASNPRGRASLEGYTF. In nucleotides, the CDR3 is TGTGCCAGCAACCCCCGGGGCAGGGCGAGTCTAGAAGGCTACACCTTC.

This rearrangement joins TRBV21-1 to TRBJ1-1; the D call in the table, TRBD1, was not verified against the DNA. TRBV21-1 is designated a pseudogene. The length of the CDR3 is 16 residues. As DNA, the CDR3 is TGTGCCAGCAGCAAAGATGGTACAGGGGAGAACACTGAAGCTTTCTTT. As protein: CASSKDGTGENTEAFF.

V gene TRBV25-1 combines with J gene TRBJ1-4, with D unresolved. CDR1 and CDR2 (germline): MGHDK, SYGVNS. The CDR3 sequence is 11 residues long. Trimming removed 5 bases from V and 5 bases from J, with 3 bases in between. CDR3 sequence: CASSQNEKLFF. DNA for the CDR3: TGTGCCAGCAGTCAAAATGAAAAACTGTTTTTT.

This clone was detected only a few times. This chain joins TRBV5-8 and TRBJ2-7; no clear D gene. Between the trimmed V and J ends, which lost 4 bases and 7 bases, there was a span of 9 bases. The germline gives CDR1 SGHTS, CDR2 YDEGEE. The CDR3 loop spans 11 amino acids. CDR3 DNA: TGTGCCAGCAGCCCTGCGCGAGAGCAGTACTTC. It encodes CASSPAREQYF.

This chain connects TRBV9 to TRBJ2-3; D remains unclear. The CDR3 contains 12 residues. The V gene's germline CDR1 is SGDLS and CDR2 YYNGEE. Trimming took 0 bases from V and 8 from J, leaving 7 bases between them. The CDR3 loop is CASSVESGTQYF. The DNA of the CDR3 is TGTGCCAGCAGCGTAGAATCGGGTACGCAGTATTTT.

This chain uses TRBV6-5 with TRBJ2-1, with 13 bases aligning to TRBD2. This CDR3 comprises 14 residues. Germline V CDR1 and CDR2: MNHEY, SVGAGI. The V gene end was trimmed by 6 bases and the J gene end by 6 bases; junction bases not matched to a gene: 2. CDR3 in amino acids: CASRGLAGSNEQFF. CDR3 bases: TGTGCCAGCAGGGGACTAGCGGGATCCAATGAGCAGTTCTTC.

J is TRBJ1-6 and V is TRBV4-1; the match to TRBD1 covers 10 bases. CDR3 length: 14 amino acids. V gave up 4 bases and J gave up 7 bases; unmatched junction bases: 1. Germline V gives CDR1 MGHRA, CDR2 YSYEKL. The CDR3 protein is CASSLGQGNSPLHF. The DNA for the CDR3 is TGCGCCAGCAGCCTGGGACAGGGGAATTCACCCCTCCACTTT.

The CDR3 reads CASRPDRNEQFF. CDR3 coding DNA: TGTGCCAGCAGACCGGACCGGAATGAGCAGTTCTTC. V usage is TRBV11-1 and J usage is TRBJ2-1; the D is unclear. Per the germline V gene, CDR1 is SGHAT and CDR2 is FQDESV (reference sequence). The CDR3 covers 12 residues. Trimming shortened V by 6 bases and J by 7 bases, and 10 bases separated the two germline ends.

The V and J genes are TRBV28 and TRBJ2-1; 12 positions match TRBD2. The trim removed 7 bases at V and 4 bases at J, leaving 11 bases unmatched. Germline-derived CDR1 and CDR2 are MDHEN and SYDVKM. CDR3 length: 17 residues. The CDR3 nucleotides read TGTGCCAGCAAGCCCCTAGCGGGAGGGGTGTGGTACAATGAGCAGTTCTTC. This codes for CASKPLAGGVWYNEQFF.

Regarding this clone: At one end, the junction sequence differs from germline, possibly due to a read error. The rearrangement joins TRBV6-6 to TRBJ2-2, with TRBD1 matching over 8 bases. This CDR3 contains 12 residues. The germline V gene has CDR1 MNHNY and CDR2 SVGAGI (reference sequence). The DNA for the CDR3 is TGTGCCAGCAGTTACTCGAGGACAGGGCTGGTTTTT. Its protein is CASSYSRTGLVF.

The chain carries TRBV7-6 and TRBJ2-3; D is undetermined. Trimming removed 2 bases from V and 6 bases from J, with 12 bases in between. CDR1 SGHVS and CDR2 FNYEAQ come from the germline V gene. The CDR3 runs to 14 residues. The CDR3 coding sequence is TGTGCCAGCAGCTTACCGACGAACGGGGATACGCAGTATTTT. Its protein is CASSLPTNGDTQYF. The complete variable domain, with remaining parts taken from reference TRBV7-6 and TRBJ2-3, reads GAGVSQSPRYKVTKRGQDVALRCDPISGHVSLYWYRQALGQGPEFLTYFNYEAQQDKSGLPNDRFSAERPEGSISTLTIQRTEQRDSAMYRCASSLPTNGDTQYFGPGTRLTVL.

The genes are TRBV9 and TRBJ2-1; TRBD1 agrees at 9 bases. Germline V gene sequence: CDR1 SGDLS, CDR2 YYNGEE. There are 15 residues in the CDR3. V lost 4 bases and J lost 5; bases outside the gene matches: 7. CDR3 in amino acids: CASSLPGQGNNEQFF. CDR3 in DNA: TGTGCCAGCAGCCTACCGGGACAGGGAAACAATGAGCAGTTCTTC.

The chain recombines TRBV5-5 with TRBJ2-4, with a tentative D call TRBD2 (5 bases). The germline V gene has CDR1 SGHKS and CDR2 YYEKEE (reference sequence). The CDR3 contains 14 residues. Trimming removed 2 bases from V and 3 bases from J, with 9 bases in between. CDR3 nucleotides: TGTGCCAGCAGCTTCGGGGTGGGCAAAAACATTCAGTACTTC. Its protein product is CASSFGVGKNIQYF.

The CDR3 is CASSVATGYEQYF. DNA of the CDR3: TGTGCCAGCAGCGTAGCTACGGGCTACGAGCAGTACTTC. V gene TRBV9 combines with J gene TRBJ2-7; D unresolved. Germline V gene lookup returns CDR1 SGDLS and CDR2 YYNGEE. This CDR3 comprises 13 residues. V shed 0 bases and J shed 3 bases, with 7 bases lying between them. The full variable domain, its missing parts supplied by reference TRBV9 and TRBJ2-7, is DSGVTQTPKHLITATGQRVTLRCSPRSGDLSVYWYQQSLDQGLQFLIQYYNGEERAKGNILERFSAQQFPDLHSELNLSSLELGDSALYFCASSVATGYEQYFGPGTRLTVT.

V usage is TRBV29-1 and J usage is TRBJ1-1; D unresolved. The length of the CDR3 is 11 residues. The germline V and J ends were trimmed by 5 bases and 4 bases, with 8 bases remaining between them. Germline loops: CDR1 SQVTM, CDR2 ANQGSEA. This CDR3 is CSVRPGTEAFF. In DNA, the CDR3 is TGCAGCGTTAGACCCGGCACTGAAGCTTTCTTT. Full variable domain (remainder filled in from reference TRBV29-1 and TRBJ1-1): SAVISQKPSRDICQRGTSLTIQCQVDSQVTMMFWYRQQPGQSLTLIATANQGSEATYESGFVIDKFPISRPNLTFSTLTVSNMSPEDSSIYLCSVRPGTEAFFGQGTRLTVV.

This chain connects TRBV27 to TRBJ2-3; D is possibly TRBD2 (5 bases). CDR1 and CDR2 (germline): MNHEY, SMNVEV (reference sequence). Trimming took off 2 bases at V and 0 bases at J, with 9 bases between the two ends. The CDR3 is 15 residues long. The CDR3 protein is CASSLLSSSTDTQYF. For the CDR3, the DNA is TGTGCCAGCAGTTTACTTTCTAGCAGCACAGATACGCAGTATTTT.

V usage is TRBV9 and J usage is TRBJ1-5; possible D gene TRBD1, 6 bases. Germline CDR1 is SGDLS and CDR2 is YYNGEE. The germline V and J ends were trimmed by 3 bases and 0 bases, with 10 bases remaining between them. CDR3 size: 15 residues. For the CDR3, the DNA is TGTGCCAGCAGCGAACAGGGAAATAGCAATCAGCCCCAGCATTTT. Translating gives CASSEQGNSNQPQHF.

The chain uses TRBV7-2 and TRBJ2-7, with D unresolved. Germline CDR1 is SGHTA and CDR2 is FQGNSA. V lost 2 bases to trimming and J lost 0 bases, with 11 bases between them. This CDR3 spans 15 amino acids. CDR3 protein: CASSLWAGSSYEQYF. The CDR3 DNA sequence: TGTGCCAGCAGCTTATGGGCAGGTAGCTCCTACGAGCAGTACTTC.

The chain carries TRBV15 and TRBJ1-4, with 7 positions matching TRBD1. V dropped 8 bases and J dropped 4; count of bases not matched to a gene: 13. This CDR3 is built from 16 residues. The V gene's germline CDR1 is LNHNV and CDR2 YYDKDF (reference sequence). The chain's CDR3 is CATHTFSTGINEKLFF. In DNA form, the CDR3 reads TGTGCCACCCATACATTTTCGACAGGGATTAATGAAAAACTGTTTTTT.